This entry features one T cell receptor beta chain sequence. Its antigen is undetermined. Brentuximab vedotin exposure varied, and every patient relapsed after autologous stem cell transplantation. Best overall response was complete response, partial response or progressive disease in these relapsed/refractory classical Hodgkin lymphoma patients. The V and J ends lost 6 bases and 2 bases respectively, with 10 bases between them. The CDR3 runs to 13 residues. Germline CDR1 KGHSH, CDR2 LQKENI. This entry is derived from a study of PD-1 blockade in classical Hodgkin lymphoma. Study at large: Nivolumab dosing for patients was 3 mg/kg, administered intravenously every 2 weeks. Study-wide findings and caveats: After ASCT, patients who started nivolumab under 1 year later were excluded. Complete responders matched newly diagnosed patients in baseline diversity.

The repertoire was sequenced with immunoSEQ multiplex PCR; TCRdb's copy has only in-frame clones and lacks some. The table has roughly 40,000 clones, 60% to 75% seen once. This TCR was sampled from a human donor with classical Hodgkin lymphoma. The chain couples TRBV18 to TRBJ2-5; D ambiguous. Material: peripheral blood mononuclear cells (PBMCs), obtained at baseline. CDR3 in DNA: TGTGCCAGCTCCCCGACGATACAAGAGACCCAGTACTTC. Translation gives CASSPTIQETQYF.